The TCR beta chain described here comes from a study of T cells in Graves' hyperthyroidism and ophthalmopathy. The V gene lost 4 bases and the J gene lost 3 bases, with 22 bases spanning the gap. This CDR3 has 18 amino acids. The germline V gene encodes CDR1 KGHSH and CDR2 LQKENI. It was RNA transcripts that yielded the amplified TCR beta CDR3 regions. Carried out on the TCR CDR3, a first-round RT-PCR used the HTBI primer set. TCRdb processed the multiplex PCR reads anew with MiXCR; each CDR3 protein has one entry. This table holds about 350,000 distinct CDR3 sequences, approximately 16% found once. This clonotype has just a few counts. The antigen remains unidentified. Clinicians diagnosed patients from clinical symptoms, serum thyroxine and TRAb, thyroid ultrasound and orbital computed tomography. Study observations and caveats: Stable hyperthyroidism was told apart from ophthalmopathy by a model built on 13 V-J features. The model's output predicted ophthalmopathy at a median of roughly 6 months prior to onset.

The gene calls are TRBV18 and TRBJ2-1; a weak D match, TRBD1 (6 bases). This TCR was recovered from a woman aged 55-70 years with Graves' ophthalmopathy. What was sequenced was blood. DNA of the CDR3: TGTGCCAGCTCACTCCGGGACAATGATCTGTGGGTCTACAATGAGCAGTTCTTC. Its translation: CASSLRDNDLWVYNEQFF.